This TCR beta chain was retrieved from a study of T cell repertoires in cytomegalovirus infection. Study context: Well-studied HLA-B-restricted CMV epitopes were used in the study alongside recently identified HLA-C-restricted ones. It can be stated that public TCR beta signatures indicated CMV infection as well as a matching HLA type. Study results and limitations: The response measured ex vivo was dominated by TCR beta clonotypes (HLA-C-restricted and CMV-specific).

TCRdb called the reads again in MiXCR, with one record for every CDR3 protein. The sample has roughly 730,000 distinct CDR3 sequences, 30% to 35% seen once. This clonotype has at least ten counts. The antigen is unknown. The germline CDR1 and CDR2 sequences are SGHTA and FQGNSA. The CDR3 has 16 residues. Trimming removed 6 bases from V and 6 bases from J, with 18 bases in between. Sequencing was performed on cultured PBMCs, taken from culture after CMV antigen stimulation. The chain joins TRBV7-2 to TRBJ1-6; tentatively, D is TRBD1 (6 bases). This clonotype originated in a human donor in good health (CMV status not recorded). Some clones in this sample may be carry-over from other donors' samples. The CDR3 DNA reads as TGTGCCAGCAGTCCAGACGCGGGGGCGGGTAATTCACCCCTCCACTTT. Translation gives CASSPDAGAGNSPLHF.